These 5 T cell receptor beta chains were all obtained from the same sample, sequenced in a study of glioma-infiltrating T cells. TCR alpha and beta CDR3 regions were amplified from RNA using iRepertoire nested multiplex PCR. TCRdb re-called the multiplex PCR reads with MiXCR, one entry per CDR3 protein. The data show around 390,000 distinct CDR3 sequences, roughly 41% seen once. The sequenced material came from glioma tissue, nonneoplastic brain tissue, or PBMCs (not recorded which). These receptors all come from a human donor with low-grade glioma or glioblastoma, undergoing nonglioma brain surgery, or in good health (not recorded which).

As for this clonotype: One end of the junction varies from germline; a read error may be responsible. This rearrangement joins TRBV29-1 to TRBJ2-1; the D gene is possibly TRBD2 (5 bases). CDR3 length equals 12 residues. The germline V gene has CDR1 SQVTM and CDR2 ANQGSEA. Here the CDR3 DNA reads TGCAGCGTTGATAGCGAGGGCAATGTGCAGTTCTTC. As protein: CSVDSEGNVQFF.

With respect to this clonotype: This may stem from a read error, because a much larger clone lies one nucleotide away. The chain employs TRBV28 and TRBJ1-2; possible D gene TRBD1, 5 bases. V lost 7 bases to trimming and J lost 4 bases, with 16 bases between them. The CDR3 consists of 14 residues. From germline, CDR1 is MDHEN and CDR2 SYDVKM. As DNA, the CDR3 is TGTGCCAGCACTTATTGGGGGTGGAGCTATGGCTACACCTTC. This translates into CASTYWGWSYGYTF.

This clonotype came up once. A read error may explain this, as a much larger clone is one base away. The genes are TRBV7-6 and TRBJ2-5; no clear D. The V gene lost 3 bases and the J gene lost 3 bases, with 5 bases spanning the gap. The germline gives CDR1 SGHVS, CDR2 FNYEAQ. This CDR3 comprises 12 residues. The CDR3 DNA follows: TGTGCCAGCAGCTTCCGGGAAGAGACCCAGTACTTC. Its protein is CASSFREETQYF.

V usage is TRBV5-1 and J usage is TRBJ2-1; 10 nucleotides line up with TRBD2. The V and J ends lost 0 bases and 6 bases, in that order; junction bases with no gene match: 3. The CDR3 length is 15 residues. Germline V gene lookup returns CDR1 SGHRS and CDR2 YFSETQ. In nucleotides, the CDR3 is TGCGCCAGCAGCTTGGCGGCTAGCGGGAGCAATGAGCAGTTCTTC. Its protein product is CASSLAASGSNEQFF. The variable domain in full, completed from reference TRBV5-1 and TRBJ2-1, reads KAGVTQTPRYLIKTRGQQVTLSCSPISGHRSVSWYQQTPGQGLQFLFEYFSETQRNKGNFPGRFSGRQFSNSRSEMNVSTLELGDSALYLCASSLAASGSNEQFFGPGTRLTVL.

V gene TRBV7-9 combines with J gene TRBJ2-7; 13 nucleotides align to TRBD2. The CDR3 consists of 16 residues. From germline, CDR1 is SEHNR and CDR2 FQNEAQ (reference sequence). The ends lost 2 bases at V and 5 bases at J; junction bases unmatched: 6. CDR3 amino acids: CASSLQGLAGANEQYF. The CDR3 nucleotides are TGTGCCAGCAGCTTACAAGGACTAGCGGGAGCCAACGAGCAGTACTTC.